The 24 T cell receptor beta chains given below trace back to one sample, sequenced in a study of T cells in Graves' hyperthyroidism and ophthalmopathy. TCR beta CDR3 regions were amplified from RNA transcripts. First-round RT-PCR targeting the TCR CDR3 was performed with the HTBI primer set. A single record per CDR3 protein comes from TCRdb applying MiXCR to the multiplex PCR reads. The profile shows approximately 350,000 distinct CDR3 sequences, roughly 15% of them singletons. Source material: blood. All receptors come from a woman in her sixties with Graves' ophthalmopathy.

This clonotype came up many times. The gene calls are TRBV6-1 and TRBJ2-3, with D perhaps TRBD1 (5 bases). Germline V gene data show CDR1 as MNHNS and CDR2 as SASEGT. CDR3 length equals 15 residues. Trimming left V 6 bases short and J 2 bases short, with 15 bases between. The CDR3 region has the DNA TGTGCCAGCAGAGAGTCCAGGGCCGCCACAGATACGCAGTATTTT. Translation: CASRESRAATDTQYF.

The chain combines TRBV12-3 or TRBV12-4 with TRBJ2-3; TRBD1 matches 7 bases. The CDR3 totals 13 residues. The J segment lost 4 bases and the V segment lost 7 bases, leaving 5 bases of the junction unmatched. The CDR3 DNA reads TGTGCCAGCACGACCCAGGGGGCAGATACGCAGTATTTT. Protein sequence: CASTTQGADTQYF.

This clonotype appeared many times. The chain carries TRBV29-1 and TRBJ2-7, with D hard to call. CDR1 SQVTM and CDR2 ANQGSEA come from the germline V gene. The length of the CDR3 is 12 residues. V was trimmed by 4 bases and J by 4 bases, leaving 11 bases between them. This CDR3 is CSVVGLRYEQYF. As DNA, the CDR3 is TGCAGCGTTGTGGGTCTTCGGTACGAGCAGTACTTC.

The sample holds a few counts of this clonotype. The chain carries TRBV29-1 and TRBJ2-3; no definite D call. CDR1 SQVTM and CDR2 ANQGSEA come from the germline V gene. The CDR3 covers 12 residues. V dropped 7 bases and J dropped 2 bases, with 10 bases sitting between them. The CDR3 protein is CSATPSTDTQYF. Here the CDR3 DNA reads TGCAGCGCCACTCCCTCCACAGATACGCAGTATTTT.

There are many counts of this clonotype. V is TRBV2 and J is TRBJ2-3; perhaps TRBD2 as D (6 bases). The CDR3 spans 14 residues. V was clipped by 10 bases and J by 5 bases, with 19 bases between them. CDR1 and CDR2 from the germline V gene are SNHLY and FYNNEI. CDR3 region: CATVDGGVGDTQYF. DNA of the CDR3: TGTGCCACCGTTGACGGCGGGGTTGGAGATACGCAGTATTTT. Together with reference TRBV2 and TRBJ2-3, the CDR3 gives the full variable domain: EPEVTQTPSHQVTQMGQEVILRCVPISNHLYFYWYRQILGQKVEFLVSFYNNEISEKSEIFDDQFSVERPDGSNFTLKIRSTKLEDSAMYFCATVDGGVGDTQYFGPGTRLTVL.

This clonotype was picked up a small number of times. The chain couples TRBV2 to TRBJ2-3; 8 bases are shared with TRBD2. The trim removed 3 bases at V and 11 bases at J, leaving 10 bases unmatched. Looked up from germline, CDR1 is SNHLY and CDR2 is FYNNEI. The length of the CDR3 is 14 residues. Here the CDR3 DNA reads TGTGCCAGCAGTGATCGGGGGGGCCGGGGGAAGCAGTATTTT. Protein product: CASSDRGGRGKQYF.

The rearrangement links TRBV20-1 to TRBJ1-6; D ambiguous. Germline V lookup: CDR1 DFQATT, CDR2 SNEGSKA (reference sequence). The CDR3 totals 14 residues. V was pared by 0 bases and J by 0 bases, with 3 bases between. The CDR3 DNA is TGCAGTGCTAGAGATCCCTCCTATAATTCACCCCTCCACTTT. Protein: CSARDPSYNSPLHF.

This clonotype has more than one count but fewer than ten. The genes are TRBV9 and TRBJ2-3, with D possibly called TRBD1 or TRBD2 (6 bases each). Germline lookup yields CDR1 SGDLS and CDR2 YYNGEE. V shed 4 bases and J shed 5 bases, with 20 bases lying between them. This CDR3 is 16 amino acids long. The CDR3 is CASSPFAEGGKDTQYF. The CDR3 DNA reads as TGTGCCAGCAGCCCCTTCGCTGAGGGGGGTAAAGATACGCAGTATTTT.

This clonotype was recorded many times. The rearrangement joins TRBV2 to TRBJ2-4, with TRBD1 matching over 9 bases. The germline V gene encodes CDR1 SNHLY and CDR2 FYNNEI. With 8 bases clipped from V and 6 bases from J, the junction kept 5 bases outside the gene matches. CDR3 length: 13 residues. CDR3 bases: TGTGCCAGCTGGGGACAGGGAAGAAACATTCAGTACTTC. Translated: CASWGQGRNIQYF. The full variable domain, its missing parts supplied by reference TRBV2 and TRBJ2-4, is EPEVTQTPSHQVTQMGQEVILRCVPISNHLYFYWYRQILGQKVEFLVSFYNNEISEKSEIFDDQFSVERPDGSNFTLKIRSTKLEDSAMYFCASWGQGRNIQYFGAGTRLSVL.

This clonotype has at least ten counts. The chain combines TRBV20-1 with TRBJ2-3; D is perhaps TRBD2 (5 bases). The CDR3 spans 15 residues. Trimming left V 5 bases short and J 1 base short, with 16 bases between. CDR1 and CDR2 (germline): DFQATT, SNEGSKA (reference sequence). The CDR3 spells CSADLREKGTDTQYF. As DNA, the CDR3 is TGCAGTGCTGACTTAAGGGAGAAGGGCACAGATACGCAGTATTTT.

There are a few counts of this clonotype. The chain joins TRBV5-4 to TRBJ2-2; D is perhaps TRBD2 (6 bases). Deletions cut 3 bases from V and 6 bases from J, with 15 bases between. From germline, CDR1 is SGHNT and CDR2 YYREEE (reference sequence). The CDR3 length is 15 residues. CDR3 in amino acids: CASSSPGESSGELFF. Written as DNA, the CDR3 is TGTGCCAGCAGCTCACCGGGAGAGTCCTCCGGGGAGCTGTTTTTT.

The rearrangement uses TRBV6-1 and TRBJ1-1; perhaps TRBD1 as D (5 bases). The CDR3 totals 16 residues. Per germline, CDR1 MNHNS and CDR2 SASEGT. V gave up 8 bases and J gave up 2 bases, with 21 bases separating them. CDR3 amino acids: CASGTLGTGRNTEAFF. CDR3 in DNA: TGTGCCAGCGGTACCCTAGGGACGGGGAGAAACACTGAAGCTTTCTTT.

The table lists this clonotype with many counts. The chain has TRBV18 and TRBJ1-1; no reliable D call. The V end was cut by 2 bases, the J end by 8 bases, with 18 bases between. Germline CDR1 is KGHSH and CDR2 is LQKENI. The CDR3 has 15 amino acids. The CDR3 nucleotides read TGTGCCAGCTCACCAATGCTGGGAGATGTCTCGGAAGCTTTCTTT. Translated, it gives CASSPMLGDVSEAFF.

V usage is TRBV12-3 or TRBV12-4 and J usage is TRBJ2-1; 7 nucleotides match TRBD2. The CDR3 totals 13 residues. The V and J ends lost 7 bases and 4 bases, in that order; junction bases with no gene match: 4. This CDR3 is CASTLGGYNEQFF. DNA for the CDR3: TGTGCCAGCACCTTGGGGGGGTACAATGAGCAGTTCTTC.

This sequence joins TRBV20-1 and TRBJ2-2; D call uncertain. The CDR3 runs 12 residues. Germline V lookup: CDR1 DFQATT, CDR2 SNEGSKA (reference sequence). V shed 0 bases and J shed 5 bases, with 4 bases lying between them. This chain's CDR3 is CSARERTGELFF. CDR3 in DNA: TGCAGTGCTAGAGAGAGGACCGGGGAGCTGTTTTTT.

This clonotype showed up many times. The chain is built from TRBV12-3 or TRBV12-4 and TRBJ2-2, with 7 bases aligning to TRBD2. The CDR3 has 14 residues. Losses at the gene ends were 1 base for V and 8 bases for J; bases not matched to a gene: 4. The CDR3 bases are TGTGCCAGCAGTTTAGGACTCGGGAGGGGGGAGCTGTTTTTT. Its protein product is CASSLGLGRGELFF.

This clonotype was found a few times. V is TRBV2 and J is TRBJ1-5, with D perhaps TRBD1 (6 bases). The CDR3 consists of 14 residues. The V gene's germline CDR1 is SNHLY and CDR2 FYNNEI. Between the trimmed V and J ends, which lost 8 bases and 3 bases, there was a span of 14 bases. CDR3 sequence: CASASGGANQPQHF. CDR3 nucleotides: TGTGCCAGCGCCAGCGGGGGGGCCAATCAGCCCCAGCATTTT.

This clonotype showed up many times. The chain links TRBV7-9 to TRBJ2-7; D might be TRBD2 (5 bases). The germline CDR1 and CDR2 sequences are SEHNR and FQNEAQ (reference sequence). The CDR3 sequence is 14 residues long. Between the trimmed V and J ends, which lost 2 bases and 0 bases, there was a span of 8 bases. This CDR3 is CASSLLGGSYEQYF. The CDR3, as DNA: TGTGCCAGCAGCTTACTAGGAGGCTCCTACGAGCAGTACTTC. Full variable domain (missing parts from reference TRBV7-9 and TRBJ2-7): DTGVSQNPRHKITKRGQNVTFRCDPISEHNRLYWYRQTLGQGPEFLTYFQNEAQLEKSRLLSDRFSAERPKGSFSTLEIQRTEQGDSAMYLCASSLLGGSYEQYFGPGTRLTVT.

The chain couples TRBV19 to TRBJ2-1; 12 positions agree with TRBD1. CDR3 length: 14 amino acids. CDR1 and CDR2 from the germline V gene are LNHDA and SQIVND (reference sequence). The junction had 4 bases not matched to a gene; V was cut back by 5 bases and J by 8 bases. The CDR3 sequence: CASSFGTGGDEQFF. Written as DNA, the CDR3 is TGTGCCAGTAGTTTCGGGACAGGGGGCGATGAGCAGTTCTTC.

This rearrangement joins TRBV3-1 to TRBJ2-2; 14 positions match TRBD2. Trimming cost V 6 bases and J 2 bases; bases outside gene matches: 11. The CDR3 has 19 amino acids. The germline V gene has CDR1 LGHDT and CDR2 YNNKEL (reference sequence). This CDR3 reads CASSPPGLAGVSNTGELFF. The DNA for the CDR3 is TGTGCCAGCAGTCCACCGGGACTAGCGGGAGTTAGCAACACCGGGGAGCTGTTTTTT.

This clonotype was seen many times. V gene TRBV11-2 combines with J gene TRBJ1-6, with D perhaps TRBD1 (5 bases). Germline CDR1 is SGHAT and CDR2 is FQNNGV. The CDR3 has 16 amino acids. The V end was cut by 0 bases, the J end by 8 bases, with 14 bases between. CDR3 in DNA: TGTGCCAGCAGCTTAGATTTGCAGGGACGATATTCACCCCTCCACTTT. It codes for CASSLDLQGRYSPLHF.

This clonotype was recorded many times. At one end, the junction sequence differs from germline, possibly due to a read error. The CDR3, as DNA: TGTGCCAGCAGAGAAGGACAGGGTCAGCCCCAGCATTTT. Its translation is CASREGQGQPQHF. This chain joins TRBV6-1 and TRBJ1-5, with 8 bases fitting TRBD1. CDR1 MNHNS and CDR2 SASEGT come from the germline V gene. The CDR3 spans 13 residues.

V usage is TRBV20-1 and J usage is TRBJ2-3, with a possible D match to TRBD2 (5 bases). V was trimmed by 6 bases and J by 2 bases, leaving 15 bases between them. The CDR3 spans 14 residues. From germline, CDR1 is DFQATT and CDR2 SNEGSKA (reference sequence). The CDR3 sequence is CSATLAGITDTQYF. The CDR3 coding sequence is TGCAGTGCGACCCTAGCAGGCATCACAGATACGCAGTATTTT.

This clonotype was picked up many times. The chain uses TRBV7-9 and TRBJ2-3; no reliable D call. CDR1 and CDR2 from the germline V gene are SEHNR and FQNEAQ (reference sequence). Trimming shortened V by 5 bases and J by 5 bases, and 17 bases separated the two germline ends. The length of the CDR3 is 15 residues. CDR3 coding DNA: TGTGCCAGCAGCGATACATTAGGATACAGAGATACGCAGTATTTT. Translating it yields CASSDTLGYRDTQYF. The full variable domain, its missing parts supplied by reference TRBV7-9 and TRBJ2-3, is DTGVSQNPRHKITKRGQNVTFRCDPISEHNRLYWYRQTLGQGPEFLTYFQNEAQLEKSRLLSDRFSAERPKGSFSTLEIQRTEQGDSAMYLCASSDTLGYRDTQYFGPGTRLTVL.